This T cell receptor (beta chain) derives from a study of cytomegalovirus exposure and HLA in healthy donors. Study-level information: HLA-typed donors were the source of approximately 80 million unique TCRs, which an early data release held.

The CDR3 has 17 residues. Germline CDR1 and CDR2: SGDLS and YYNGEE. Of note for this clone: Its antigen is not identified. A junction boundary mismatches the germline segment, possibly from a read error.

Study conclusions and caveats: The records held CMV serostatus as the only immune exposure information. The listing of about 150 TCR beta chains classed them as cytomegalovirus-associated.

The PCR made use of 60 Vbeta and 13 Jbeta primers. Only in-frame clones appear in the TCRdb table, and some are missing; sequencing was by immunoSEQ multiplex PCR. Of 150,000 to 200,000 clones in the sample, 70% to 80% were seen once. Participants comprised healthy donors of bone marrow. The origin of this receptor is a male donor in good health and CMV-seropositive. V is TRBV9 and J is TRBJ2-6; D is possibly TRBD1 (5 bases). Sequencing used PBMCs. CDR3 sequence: CASSVATDDPGASVLTF. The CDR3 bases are TGTGCCAGCAGCGTTGCTACAGATGACCCTGGGGCCAGCGTCCTGACTTTC.